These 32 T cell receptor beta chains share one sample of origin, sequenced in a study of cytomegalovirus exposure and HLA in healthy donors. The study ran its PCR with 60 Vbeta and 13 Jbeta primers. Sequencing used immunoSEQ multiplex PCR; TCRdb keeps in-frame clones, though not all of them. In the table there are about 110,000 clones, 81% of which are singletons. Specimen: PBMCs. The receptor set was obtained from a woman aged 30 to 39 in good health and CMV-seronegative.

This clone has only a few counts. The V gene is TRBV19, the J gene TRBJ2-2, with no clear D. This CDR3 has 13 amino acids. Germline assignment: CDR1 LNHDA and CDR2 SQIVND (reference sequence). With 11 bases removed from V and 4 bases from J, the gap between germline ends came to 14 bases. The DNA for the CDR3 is TGTGCCGCGGCACCGACCATCACCGGGGAGCTGTTTTTT. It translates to CAAAPTITGELFF.

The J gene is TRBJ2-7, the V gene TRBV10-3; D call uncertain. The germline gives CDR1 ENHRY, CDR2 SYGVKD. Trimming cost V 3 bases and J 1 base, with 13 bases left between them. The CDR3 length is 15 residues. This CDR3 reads CAISDTEKVSYEQYF. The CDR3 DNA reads TGTGCCATCAGTGATACGGAGAAGGTGTCCTACGAGCAGTACTTC.

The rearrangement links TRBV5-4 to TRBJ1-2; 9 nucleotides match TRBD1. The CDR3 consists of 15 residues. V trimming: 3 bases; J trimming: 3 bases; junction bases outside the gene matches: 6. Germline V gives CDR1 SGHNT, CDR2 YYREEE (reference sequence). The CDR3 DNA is TGTGCCAGCAGCTACGGACAGGGGAAATACTATGGCTACACCTTC. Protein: CASSYGQGKYYGYTF.

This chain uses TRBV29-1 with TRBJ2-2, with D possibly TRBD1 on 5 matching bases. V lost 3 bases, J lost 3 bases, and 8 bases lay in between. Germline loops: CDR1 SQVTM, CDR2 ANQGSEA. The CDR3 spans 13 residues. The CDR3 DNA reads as TGCAGCGTTGACAGGGCCGACACCGGGGAGCTGTTTTTT. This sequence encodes CSVDRADTGELFF.

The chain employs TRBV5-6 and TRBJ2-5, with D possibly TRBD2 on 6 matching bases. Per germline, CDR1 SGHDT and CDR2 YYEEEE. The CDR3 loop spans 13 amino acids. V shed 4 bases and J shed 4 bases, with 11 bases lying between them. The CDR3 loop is CASSPGGLETQYF. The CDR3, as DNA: TGTGCCAGCAGCCCCGGGGGTCTAGAGACCCAGTACTTC. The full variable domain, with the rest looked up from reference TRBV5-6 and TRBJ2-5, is DAGVTQSPTHLIKTRGQQVTLRCSPKSGHDTVSWYQQALGQGPQFIFQYYEEEERQRGNFPDRFSGHQFPNYSSELNVNALLLGDSALYLCASSPGGLETQYFGPGTRLLVL.

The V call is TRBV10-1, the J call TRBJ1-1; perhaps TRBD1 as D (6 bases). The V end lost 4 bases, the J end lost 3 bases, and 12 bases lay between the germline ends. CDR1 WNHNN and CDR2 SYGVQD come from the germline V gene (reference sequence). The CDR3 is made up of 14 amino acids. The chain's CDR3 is CASSVSGGDTEAFF. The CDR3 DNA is TGCGCCAGCAGTGTCTCGGGGGGCGACACTGAAGCTTTCTTT.

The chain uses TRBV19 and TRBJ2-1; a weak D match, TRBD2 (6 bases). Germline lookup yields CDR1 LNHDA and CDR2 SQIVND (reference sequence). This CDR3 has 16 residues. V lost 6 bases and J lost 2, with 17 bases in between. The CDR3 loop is CASSRTAGSTYNEQFF. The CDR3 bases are TGTGCCAGTAGCAGGACTGCGGGAAGCACCTACAATGAGCAGTTCTTC.

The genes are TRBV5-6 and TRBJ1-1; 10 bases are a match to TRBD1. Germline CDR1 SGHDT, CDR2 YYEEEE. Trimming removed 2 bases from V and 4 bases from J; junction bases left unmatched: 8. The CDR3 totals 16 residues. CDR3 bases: TGTGCCAGCAGCTTACCAGGACAGGGGGTCAGCACTGAAGCTTTCTTT. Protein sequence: CASSLPGQGVSTEAFF.

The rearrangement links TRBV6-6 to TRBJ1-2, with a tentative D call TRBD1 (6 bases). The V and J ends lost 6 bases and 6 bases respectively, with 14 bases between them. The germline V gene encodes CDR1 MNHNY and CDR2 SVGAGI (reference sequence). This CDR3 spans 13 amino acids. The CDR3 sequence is CASSRGQINGYTF. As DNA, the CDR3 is TGTGCCAGCAGCCGTGGACAGATTAATGGCTACACCTTC.

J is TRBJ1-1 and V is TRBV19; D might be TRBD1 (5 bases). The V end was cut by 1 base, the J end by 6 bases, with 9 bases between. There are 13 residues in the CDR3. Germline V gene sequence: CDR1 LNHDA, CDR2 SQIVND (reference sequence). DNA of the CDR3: TGTGCCAGTAGTATAGTGGGGACTGCTGAAGCTTTCTTT. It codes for CASSIVGTAEAFF.

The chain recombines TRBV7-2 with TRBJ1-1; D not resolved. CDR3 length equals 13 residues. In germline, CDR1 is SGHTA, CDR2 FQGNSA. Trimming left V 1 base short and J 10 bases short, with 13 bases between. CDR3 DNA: TGTGCCAGCAGCTTAGATTTCGAGGGTTCAGCTTTCTTT. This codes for CASSLDFEGSAFF.

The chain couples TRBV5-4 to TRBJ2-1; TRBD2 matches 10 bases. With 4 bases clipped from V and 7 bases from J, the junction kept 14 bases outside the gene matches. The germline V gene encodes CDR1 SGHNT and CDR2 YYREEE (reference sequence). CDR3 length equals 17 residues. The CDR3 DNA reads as TGTGCCAGCAGCGCCCAACTGAGCGGGAGGGCCTTTAATGAGCAGTTCTTC. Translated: CASSAQLSGRAFNEQFF.

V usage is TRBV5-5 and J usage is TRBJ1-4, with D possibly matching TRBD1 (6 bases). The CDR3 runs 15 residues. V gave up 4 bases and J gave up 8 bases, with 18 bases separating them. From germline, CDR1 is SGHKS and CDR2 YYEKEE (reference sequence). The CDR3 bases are TGTGCCAGCAGCCTAAACCGACAGGTTGGAGAAAAACTGTTTTTT. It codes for CASSLNRQVGEKLFF. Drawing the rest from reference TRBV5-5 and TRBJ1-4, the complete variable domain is DAGVTQSPTHLIKTRGQQVTLRCSPISGHKSVSWYQQVLGQGPQFIFQYYEKEERGRGNFPDRFSARQFPNYSSELNVNALLLGDSALYLCASSLNRQVGEKLFFGSGTQLSVL.

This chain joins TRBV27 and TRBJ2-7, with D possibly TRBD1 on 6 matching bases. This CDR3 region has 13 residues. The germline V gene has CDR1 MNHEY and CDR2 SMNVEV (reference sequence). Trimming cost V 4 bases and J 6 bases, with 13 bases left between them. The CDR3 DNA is TGTGCCAGCAGTTCCTTAACAGGGCTCGAGCAGTACTTC. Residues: CASSSLTGLEQYF.

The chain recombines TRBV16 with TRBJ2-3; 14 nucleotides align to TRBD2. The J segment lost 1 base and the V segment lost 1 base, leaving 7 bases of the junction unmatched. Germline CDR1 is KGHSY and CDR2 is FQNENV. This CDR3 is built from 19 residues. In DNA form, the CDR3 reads TGTGCCAGCAGCCAATGGGGACTAGCGGGAGTTCCCGGCACAGATACGCAGTATTTT. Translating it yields CASSQWGLAGVPGTDTQYF.

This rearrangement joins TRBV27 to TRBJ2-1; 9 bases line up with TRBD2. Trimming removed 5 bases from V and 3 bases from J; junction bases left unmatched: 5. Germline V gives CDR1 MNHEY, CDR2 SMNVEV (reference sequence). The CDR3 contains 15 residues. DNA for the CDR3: TGTGCCAGCAGTCTTAGCGGGAGTCTCTACAATGAGCAGTTCTTC. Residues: CASSLSGSLYNEQFF.

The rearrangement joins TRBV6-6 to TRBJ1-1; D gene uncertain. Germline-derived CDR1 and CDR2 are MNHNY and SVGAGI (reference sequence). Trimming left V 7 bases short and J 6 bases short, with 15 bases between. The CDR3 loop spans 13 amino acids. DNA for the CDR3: TGTGCCAGCATCGGACGGACTGGGCCTGAAGCTTTCTTT. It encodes CASIGRTGPEAFF.

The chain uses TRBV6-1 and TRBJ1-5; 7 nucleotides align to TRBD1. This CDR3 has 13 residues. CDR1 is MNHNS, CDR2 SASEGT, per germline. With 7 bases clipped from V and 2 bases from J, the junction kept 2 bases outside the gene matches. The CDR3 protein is CASTGTGNQPQHF. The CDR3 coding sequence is TGTGCCAGCACCGGGACAGGCAATCAGCCCCAGCATTTT.

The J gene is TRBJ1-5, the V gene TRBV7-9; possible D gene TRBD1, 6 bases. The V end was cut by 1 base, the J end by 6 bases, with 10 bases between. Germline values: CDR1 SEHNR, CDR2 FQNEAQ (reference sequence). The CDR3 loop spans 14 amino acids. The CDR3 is CASSLGAGVQPQHF. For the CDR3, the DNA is TGTGCCAGCAGCTTAGGGGCAGGGGTTCAGCCCCAGCATTTT.

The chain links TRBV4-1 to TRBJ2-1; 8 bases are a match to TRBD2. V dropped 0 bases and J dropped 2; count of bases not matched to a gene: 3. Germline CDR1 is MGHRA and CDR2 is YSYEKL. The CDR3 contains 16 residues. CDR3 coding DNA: TGCGCCAGCAGCCAAGATCCAGCGGGAGCCTACAATGAGCAGTTCTTC. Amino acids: CASSQDPAGAYNEQFF.

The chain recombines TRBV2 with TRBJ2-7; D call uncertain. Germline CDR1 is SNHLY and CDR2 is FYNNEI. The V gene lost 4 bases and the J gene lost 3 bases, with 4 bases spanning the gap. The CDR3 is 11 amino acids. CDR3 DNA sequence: TGTGCCAGCAGTGTCAACTACGAGCAGTACTTC. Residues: CASSVNYEQYF.

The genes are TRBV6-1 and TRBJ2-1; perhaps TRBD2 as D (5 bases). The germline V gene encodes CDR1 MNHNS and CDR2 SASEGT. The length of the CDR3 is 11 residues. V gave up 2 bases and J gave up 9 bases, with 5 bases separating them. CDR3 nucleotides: TGTGCCAGCAGTGAACGGGGTGAGCAGTTCTTC. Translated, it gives CASSERGEQFF.

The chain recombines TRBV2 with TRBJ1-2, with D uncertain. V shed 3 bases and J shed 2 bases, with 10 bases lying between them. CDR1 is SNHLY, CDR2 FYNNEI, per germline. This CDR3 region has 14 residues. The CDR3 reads CASSELPQNYGYTF. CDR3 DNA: TGTGCCAGCAGTGAGTTGCCACAGAACTATGGCTACACCTTC.

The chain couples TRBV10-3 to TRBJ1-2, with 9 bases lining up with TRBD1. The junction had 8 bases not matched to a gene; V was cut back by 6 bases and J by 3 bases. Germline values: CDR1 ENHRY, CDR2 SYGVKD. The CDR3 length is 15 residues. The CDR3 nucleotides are TGTGCCATCAGGGAAGCCGGGACAGGGTACTATGGCTACACCTTC. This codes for CAIREAGTGYYGYTF.

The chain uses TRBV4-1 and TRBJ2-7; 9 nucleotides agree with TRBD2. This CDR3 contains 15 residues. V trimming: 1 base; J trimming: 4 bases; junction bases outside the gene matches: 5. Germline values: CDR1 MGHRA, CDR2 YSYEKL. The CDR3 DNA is TGCGCCAGCAGCCAAGGGGCGGGAGGGGAATACGAGCAGTACTTC. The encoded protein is CASSQGAGGEYEQYF.

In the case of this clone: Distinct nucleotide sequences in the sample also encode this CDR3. CDR3 in DNA: TGTGCCAGCAGCTTGGCCGGTGAGACCCAGTACTTC. It yields the protein CASSLAGETQYF. The chain recombines TRBV5-6 with TRBJ2-5; no firm D call. V was shortened by 0 bases and J by 5 bases, with 5 bases between the two germline ends. CDR1 SGHDT and CDR2 YYEEEE come from the germline V gene. CDR3 length: 12 amino acids.

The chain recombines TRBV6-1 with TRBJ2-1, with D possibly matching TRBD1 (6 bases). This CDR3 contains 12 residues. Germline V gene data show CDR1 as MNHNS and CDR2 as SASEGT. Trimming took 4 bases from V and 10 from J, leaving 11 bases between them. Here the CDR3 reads CASSAGQPEQFF. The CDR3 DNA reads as TGTGCCAGCAGTGCCGGACAGCCCGAGCAGTTCTTC.

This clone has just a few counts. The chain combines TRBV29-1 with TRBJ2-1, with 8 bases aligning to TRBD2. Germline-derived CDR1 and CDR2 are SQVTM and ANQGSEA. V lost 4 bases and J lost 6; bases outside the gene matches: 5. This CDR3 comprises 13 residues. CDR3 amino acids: CSVGREVSNEQFF. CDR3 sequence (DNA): TGCAGCGTTGGGCGGGAGGTAAGCAATGAGCAGTTCTTC.

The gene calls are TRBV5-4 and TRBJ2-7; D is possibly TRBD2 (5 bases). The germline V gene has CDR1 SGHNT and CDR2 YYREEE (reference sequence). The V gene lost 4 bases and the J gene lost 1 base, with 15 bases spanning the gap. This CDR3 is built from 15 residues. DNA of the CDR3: TGTGCCAGCAGCACCAATACGGGGTTATCCTACGAGCAGTACTTC. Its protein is CASSTNTGLSYEQYF.

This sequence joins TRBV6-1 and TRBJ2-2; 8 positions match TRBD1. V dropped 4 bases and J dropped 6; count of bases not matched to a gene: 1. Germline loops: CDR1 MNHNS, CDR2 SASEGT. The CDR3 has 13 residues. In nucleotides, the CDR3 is TGTGCCAGCAGTGGGACAGGGTCCGGGGAGCTGTTTTTT. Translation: CASSGTGSGELFF.

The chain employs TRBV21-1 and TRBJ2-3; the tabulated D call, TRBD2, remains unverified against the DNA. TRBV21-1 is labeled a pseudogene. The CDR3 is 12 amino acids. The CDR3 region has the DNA TGTGCCAGCAGCATCCCCGCAGATACGCAGTATTTT. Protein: CASSIPADTQYF.

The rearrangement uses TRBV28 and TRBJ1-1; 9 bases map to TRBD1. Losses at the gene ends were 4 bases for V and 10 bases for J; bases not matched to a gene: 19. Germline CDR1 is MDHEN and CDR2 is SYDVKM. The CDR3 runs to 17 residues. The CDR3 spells CASSSRGTGWGLGSAFF. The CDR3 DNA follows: TGTGCCAGCAGTTCAAGAGGGACAGGGTGGGGCCTGGGTTCAGCTTTCTTT.